The source of this TCR beta chain is a study of beta chain features in type 1 diabetes. Across the study: Age, gender and cell yields were similar between patients and healthy donors.

Sequenced material consisted of expressed TCRB transcripts (all of the isolated RNA was reverse transcribed). Naive, central memory and regulatory T cell samples averaged about 3.57 million reads. TCRdb's copy holds only in-frame clones and misses some; the assay was immunoSEQ multiplex PCR. Of some 180,000 clones in the sample, about 13% were seen once. Overall study results and limits: Within patients, naive, central memory and Treg TCRB repertoires seemed more similar than within healthy donors. When cDNA is sequenced, cells with high TCR expression could be over-represented.

CDR3 size: 13 residues. Trimming at V came to 8 bases and at J to 5 bases, leaving 7 bases not matched to a gene. The germline gives CDR1 LNHNV, CDR2 YYDKDF (reference sequence). To note about this clone: The target antigen is unknown.

The chain employs TRBV15 and TRBJ1-2; 8 nucleotides align to TRBD1. This clonotype was obtained from a woman younger than 35 in good health. Sample: central memory CD4+ T cells from blood. CDR3 sequence (DNA): TGTGCCACCTCGGACAGGGCGGGGTATGGCTACACCTTC. It encodes CATSDRAGYGYTF.